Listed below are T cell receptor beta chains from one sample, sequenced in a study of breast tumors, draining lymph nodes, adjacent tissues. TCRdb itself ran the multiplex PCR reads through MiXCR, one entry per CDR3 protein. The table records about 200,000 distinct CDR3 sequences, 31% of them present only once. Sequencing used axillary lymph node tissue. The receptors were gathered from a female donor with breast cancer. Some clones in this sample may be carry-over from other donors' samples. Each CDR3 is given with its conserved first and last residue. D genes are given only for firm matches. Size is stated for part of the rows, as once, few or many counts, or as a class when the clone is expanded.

CDR3: CAWSVGRGYNEQFF; DNA: TGTGCCTGGAGTGTGGGAAGGGGCTACAATGAGCAGTTCTTC; J: TRBJ2-1; D: .; V: TRBV30; size: .
CDR3: CASSLQFGEKLFF; DNA: TGTGCCAGCAGCTTACAGTTCGGTGAAAAACTGTTTTTT; J: TRBJ1-4; D: .; V: TRBV7-3; size: many
CDR3: CSVLTMETNTEAFF; DNA: TGCAGCGTACTGACTATGGAGACCAACACTGAAGCTTTCTTT; J: TRBJ1-1; D: .; V: TRBV29-1; size: .
CDR3: CASYGGYGQPQHF; DNA: TGTGCCAGTTACGGAGGGTACGGTCAGCCCCAGCATTTT; J: TRBJ1-5; D: .; V: TRBV19; size: many
CDR3: CASSVEDLGGAVNTEAVF; DNA: TGTGCCAGCAGCGTAGAGGATCTGGGGGGGGCAGTGAACACTGAAGCTGTCTTT; J: TRBJ1-1; D: .; V: TRBV9; size: .
CDR3: CAWGNGYEQYF; DNA: TGTGCCTGGGGAAATGGCTACGAGCAGTACTTC; J: TRBJ2-7; D: .; V: TRBV30; size: many
CDR3: CASSQASGGANEQYF; DNA: TGTGCCAGCAGTCAAGCGAGCGGGGGGGCGAACGAGCAGTACTTC; J: TRBJ2-7; D: TRBD2; V: TRBV6-1; size: few
CDR3: CASSHRTSGGETQYF; DNA: TGTGCCAGCAGTCACCGGACTAGCGGAGGGGAGACCCAGTACTTC; J: TRBJ2-5; D: TRBD2; V: TRBV6-6; size: .
CDR3: CASSVGLSYEQYF; DNA: TGTGCCAGCAGCGTAGGATTGAGCTACGAGCAGTACTTC; J: TRBJ2-7; D: .; V: TRBV9; size: many
CDR3: CASSLRDSTGVRDEQYF; DNA: TGTGCCAGCAGCTTAAGGGACTCTACAGGGGTGCGGGACGAGCAGTACTTC; J: TRBJ2-7; D: .; V: TRBV7-8; size: many
CDR3: CASSEGWLAGGNEQFF; DNA: TGTGCCAGCAGCGAGGGATGGCTAGCGGGAGGGAATGAGCAGTTCTTC; J: TRBJ2-1; D: TRBD2; V: TRBV3-1; size: few
CDR3: CSVTRQGNIVGEQYF; DNA: TGCAGCGTGACTAGACAGGGGAATATTGTCGGCGAGCAGTACTTC; J: TRBJ2-7; D: TRBD1; V: TRBV29-1; size: .
CDR3: CASSLSGTSGYEQYF; DNA: TGTGCCAGCAGTCTCTCCGGGACTAGCGGGTACGAGCAGTACTTC; J: TRBJ2-7; D: TRBD2; V: TRBV12-3/TRBV12-4; size: once
CDR3: CASSFETANTGELFF; DNA: TGTGCCAGCAGCTTCGAGACGGCGAACACCGGGGAGCTGTTTTTT; J: TRBJ2-2; D: .; V: TRBV7-9; size: .
CDR3: CSARSGTTGYEQYF; DNA: TGCAGTGCCCGTTCCGGGACTACCGGCTACGAGCAGTACTTC; J: TRBJ2-7; D: TRBD2; V: TRBV20-1; size: many
CDR3: CASSLGQGSYYEQYF; DNA: TGTGCCAGCAGCTTGGGCCAGGGGTCCTACTACGAGCAGTACTTC; J: TRBJ2-7; D: .; V: TRBV5-6; size: many
CDR3: CATGTRSSGSYNEQFF; DNA: TGTGCAACCGGGACCAGGAGTTCAGGGTCCTACAATGAGCAGTTCTTC; J: TRBJ2-1; D: .; V: TRBV24-1; size: .
CDR3: CASSLKGEETQYF; DNA: TGCGCCAGCAGCTTGAAAGGCGAGGAGACCCAGTACTTC; J: TRBJ2-5; D: .; V: TRBV5-1; size: many
CDR3: CASSSGTGGQLGNSPLHF; DNA: TGTGCCAGCAGTTCCGGGACAGGGGGACAACTAGGAAATTCACCCCTCCACTTT; J: TRBJ1-6; D: TRBD1; V: TRBV6-6; size: many
CDR3: CASSLRGQTQYF; DNA: TGTGCCAGCAGTTTGAGGGGACAGACCCAGTACTTC; J: TRBJ2-5; D: .; V: TRBV12-3/TRBV12-4; size: .
CDR3: CSAREGGTDTQYF; DNA: TGCAGTGCTAGAGAGGGGGGAACAGATACGCAGTATTTT; J: TRBJ2-3; D: .; V: TRBV20-1; size: .
CDR3: CASSSRDRPTPYGYTF; DNA: TGTGCCAGCAGCTCCCGGGACAGGCCGACCCCCTATGGCTACACCTTC; J: TRBJ1-2; D: TRBD1; V: TRBV9; size: many
CDR3: CASSQPGQGNEKLFF; DNA: TGTGCCAGCAGCCAACCGGGACAGGGAAATGAAAAACTGTTTTTT; J: TRBJ1-4; D: TRBD1; V: TRBV4-2; size: many
CDR3: CAWSQGQGNYGYTF; DNA: TGTGCCTGGAGCCAAGGACAGGGAAACTATGGCTACACCTTC; J: TRBJ1-2; D: TRBD1; V: TRBV30; size: many
CDR3: CASSYTPAGANYGYTF; DNA: TGTGCCAGCAGTTATACCCCGGCAGGGGCTAACTATGGCTACACCTTC; J: TRBJ1-2; D: .; V: TRBV6-5; size: few
CDR3: CATQLGRTSNTGELFF; DNA: TGTGCCACCCAACTCGGCCGGACCTCAAACACCGGGGAGCTGTTTTTT; J: TRBJ2-2; D: .; V: TRBV6-1; size: .
CDR3: CAWRKVQGAHHYGYTF; DNA: TGTGCCTGGAGAAAAGTACAGGGGGCACACCACTATGGCTACACCTTC; J: TRBJ1-2; D: TRBD1; V: TRBV30; size: .
CDR3: CASSLRAGGWVNYGYTF; DNA: TGTGCCAGCAGCCTTCGAGCGGGGGGGTGGGTTAACTATGGCTACACCTTC; J: TRBJ1-2; D: .; V: TRBV11-3; size: .
CDR3: CASSSGGVTTNEKLFF; DNA: TGTGCCAGCAGCTCAGGGGGGGTGACGACTAATGAAAAACTGTTTTTT; J: TRBJ1-4; D: TRBD1; V: TRBV11-2; size: many
CDR3: CASSVHQPQHF; DNA: TGTGCCAGCAGTGTTCATCAGCCCCAGCATTTT; J: TRBJ1-5; D: .; V: TRBV6-2/TRBV6-3; size: many
CDR3: CASSQEFGTSGNTICF; DNA: TGCGCCAGCAGCCAAGAGTTCGGGACCTCTGGAAACACCATATGTTTT; J: TRBJ1-3; D: .; V: TRBV4-1; size: once
CDR3: CSARANQPQHF; DNA: TGCAGTGCTAGAGCCAATCAGCCCCAGCATTTT; J: TRBJ1-5; D: .; V: TRBV20-1; size: many
CDR3: CASSRGLYEKLFF; DNA: TGTGCCAGCTCACGGGGCCTCTATGAAAAACTGTTTTTT; J: TRBJ1-4; D: .; V: TRBV18; size: few
CDR3: CASSPSTPTSNQPQHF; DNA: TGTGCCAGCTCACCCTCTACTCCTACGAGCAATCAGCCCCAGCATTTT; J: TRBJ1-5; D: .; V: TRBV18; size: many
CDR3: CASNPGIGRGGYDYTF; DNA: TGTGCCAGCAATCCCGGTATCGGCAGGGGAGGCTACGACTACACCTTC; J: TRBJ1-2; D: .; V: TRBV12-3/TRBV12-4; size: .
CDR3: CAWSPGRPGELFF; DNA: TGTGCCTGGAGTCCCGGACGGCCCGGGGAGCTGTTTTTT; J: TRBJ2-2; D: .; V: TRBV30; size: .